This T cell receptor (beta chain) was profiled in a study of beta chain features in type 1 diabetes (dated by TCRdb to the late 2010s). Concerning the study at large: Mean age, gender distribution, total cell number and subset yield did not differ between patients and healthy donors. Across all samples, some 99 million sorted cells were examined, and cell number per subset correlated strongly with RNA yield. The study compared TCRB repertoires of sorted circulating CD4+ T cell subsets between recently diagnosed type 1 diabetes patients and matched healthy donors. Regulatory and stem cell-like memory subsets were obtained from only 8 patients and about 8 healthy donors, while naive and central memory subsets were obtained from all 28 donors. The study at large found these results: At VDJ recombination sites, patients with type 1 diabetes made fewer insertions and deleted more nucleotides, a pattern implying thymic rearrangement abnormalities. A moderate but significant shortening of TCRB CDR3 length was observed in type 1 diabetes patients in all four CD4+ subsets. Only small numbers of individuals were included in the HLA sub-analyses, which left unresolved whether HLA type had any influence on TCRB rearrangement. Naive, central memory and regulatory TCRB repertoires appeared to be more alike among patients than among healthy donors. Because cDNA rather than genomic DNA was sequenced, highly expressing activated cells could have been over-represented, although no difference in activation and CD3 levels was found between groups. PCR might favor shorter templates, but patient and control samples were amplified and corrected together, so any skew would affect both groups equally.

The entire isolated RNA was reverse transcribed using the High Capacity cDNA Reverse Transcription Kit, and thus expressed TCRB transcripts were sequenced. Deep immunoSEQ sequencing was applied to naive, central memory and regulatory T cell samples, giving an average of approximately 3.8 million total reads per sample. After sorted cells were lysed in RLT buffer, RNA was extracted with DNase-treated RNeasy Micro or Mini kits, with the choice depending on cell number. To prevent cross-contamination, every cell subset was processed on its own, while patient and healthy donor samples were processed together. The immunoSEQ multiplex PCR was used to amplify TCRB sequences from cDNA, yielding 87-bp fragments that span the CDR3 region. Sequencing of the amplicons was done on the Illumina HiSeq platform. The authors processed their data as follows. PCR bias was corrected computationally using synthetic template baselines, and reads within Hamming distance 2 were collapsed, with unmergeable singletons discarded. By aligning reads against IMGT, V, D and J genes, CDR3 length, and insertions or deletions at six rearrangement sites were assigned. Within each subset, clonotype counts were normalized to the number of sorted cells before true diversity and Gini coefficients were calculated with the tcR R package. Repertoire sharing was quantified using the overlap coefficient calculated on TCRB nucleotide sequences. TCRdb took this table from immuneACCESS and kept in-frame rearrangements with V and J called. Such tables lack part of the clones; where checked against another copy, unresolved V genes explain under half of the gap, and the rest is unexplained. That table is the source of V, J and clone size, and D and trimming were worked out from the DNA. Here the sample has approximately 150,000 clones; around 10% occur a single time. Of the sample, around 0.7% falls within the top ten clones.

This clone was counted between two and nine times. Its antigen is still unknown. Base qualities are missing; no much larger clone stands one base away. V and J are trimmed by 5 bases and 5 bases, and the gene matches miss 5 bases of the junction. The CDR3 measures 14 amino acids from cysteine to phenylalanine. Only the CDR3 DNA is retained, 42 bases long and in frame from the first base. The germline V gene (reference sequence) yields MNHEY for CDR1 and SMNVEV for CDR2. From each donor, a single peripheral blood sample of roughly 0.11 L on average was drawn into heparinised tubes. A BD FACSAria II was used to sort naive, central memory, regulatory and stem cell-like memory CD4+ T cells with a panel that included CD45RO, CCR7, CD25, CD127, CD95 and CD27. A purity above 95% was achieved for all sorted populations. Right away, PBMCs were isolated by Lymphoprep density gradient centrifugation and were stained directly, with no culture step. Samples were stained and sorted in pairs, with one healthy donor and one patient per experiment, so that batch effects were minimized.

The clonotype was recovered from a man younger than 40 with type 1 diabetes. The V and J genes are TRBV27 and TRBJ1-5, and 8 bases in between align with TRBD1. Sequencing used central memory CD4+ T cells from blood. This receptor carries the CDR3 CASSVGQGDQPQHF. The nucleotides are TGTGCCAGCAGTGTTGGACAGGGTGATCAGCCCCAGCATTTT.